This TCR beta chain derives from a study of blood T cell repertoires in COVID-19. About the study: Researchers got acute and convalescent COVID-19 samples from the United States, Italy and Spain. PBMCs, B-cell-depleted T cells, or T cells provided the cDNA or gDNA that made up the material.

Methods used by the authors: Amplification from reference gene primers served as the basis for estimated nucleated cell counts. Data came from immunoSEQ multiplex PCR; TCRdb stores just in-frame clones and leaves some out. Clone size and the V and J calls come from that table; the DNA yielded D and trimming. Altogether roughly 150,000 clones are present, about 90% being singletons, with the ten largest covering less than 3%. Between the trimmed V and J ends, which lost 3 bases and 2 bases, there was a span of 8 bases. The CDR3 totals 14 residues. Looked up from germline, CDR1 is SGHNT and CDR2 is YENEEA.

This chain uses TRBV11-3 with TRBJ2-1, with D possibly being TRBD2 (6 bases). The sequence came from a man aged 60 to 69 with acute or convalescent COVID-19. The sample comprised peripheral blood. Here the CDR3 reads CASSFGGAYNEQFF. Written as DNA, the CDR3 is TGTGCCAGCAGCTTCGGCGGGGCCTACAATGAGCAGTTCTTC.